Following are 17 T cell receptor beta chains from one sample sequenced in a study of CD4 T cells in relation to SARS-CoV-2 and coronaviruses. The assay was immunoSEQ multiplex PCR, and TCRdb's table has in-frame clones only and misses some. Of approximately 27,000 clones in the sample, 75% were seen once. CD4+ T cells from unexposed donors were obtained before the COVID-19 pandemic (2011-2018). Isolation of CD4+ T cells took place after less than 13 days in culture. What these receptors recognize is not known. The sample comprised CD4+ T cells from PBMCs, cultured in vitro. Receptors originate from a human donor in good health.

The chain couples TRBV6-5 to TRBJ1-2, with 7 bases lining up with TRBD1. Germline CDR1 MNHEY, CDR2 SVGAGI. The trim removed 6 bases at V and 4 bases at J, leaving 8 bases unmatched. The CDR3 loop spans 14 amino acids. The CDR3 region has the DNA TGTGCCAGCAGGCGACAGGGCCCCTTCTATGGCTACACCTTC. It encodes CASRRQGPFYGYTF.

The gene calls are TRBV10-3 and TRBJ1-6; 7 bases map to TRBD1. The CDR3 sequence is 13 residues long. The germline V gene has CDR1 ENHRY and CDR2 SYGVKD. V lost 2 bases and J lost 8; bases outside the gene matches: 0. The CDR3 coding sequence is TGTGCCATCAGTGAGACAGGGGATTCACCCCTCCACTTT. It translates to CAISETGDSPLHF.

The V and J genes are TRBV10-3 and TRBJ2-3; either TRBD1 or TRBD2 may fit D (5 bases each). The CDR3 has 11 residues. The ends were cut back, 11 bases at V and 4 bases at J, with 10 bases in the middle. Germline lookup yields CDR1 ENHRY and CDR2 SYGVKD. This chain's CDR3 is CASRGADTQYF. For the CDR3, the DNA is TGTGCCTCCAGAGGGGCAGATACGCAGTATTTT.

This sequence joins TRBV2 and TRBJ1-5; no clear D. Germline V lookup: CDR1 SNHLY, CDR2 FYNNEI. The ends were cut back, 8 bases at V and 0 bases at J, with 8 bases in the middle. CDR3 size: 13 residues. CDR3 nucleotide sequence: TGTGCCAGCCAGCTCGATAGCAATCAGCCCCAGCATTTT. Protein: CASQLDSNQPQHF.

The chain employs TRBV5-1 and TRBJ2-3; TRBD2 aligns across 10 bases. V was pared by 0 bases and J by 2 bases, with 3 bases of the junction left unmatched. The CDR3 has 16 residues. CDR1 and CDR2 (germline): SGHRS, YFSETQ. The CDR3, as DNA: TGCGCCAGCAGCTTGGGAGCGGGGGGGCCCACAGATACGCAGTATTTT. As protein: CASSLGAGGPTDTQYF.

The CDR3 sequence is CASSLGHMTGRTSYEQYF. The CDR3 DNA reads TGTGCCAGCAGCTTAGGTCATATGACAGGTCGGACCTCCTACGAGCAGTACTTC. This chain uses TRBV11-3 with TRBJ2-7; D might be TRBD1 (6 bases). The germline V gene encodes CDR1 SGHNT and CDR2 YENEEA. This CDR3 contains 18 residues. V lost 1 base and J 0 bases, leaving 19 bases between the germline ends.

The rearrangement joins TRBV9 to TRBJ1-1, with 7 bases identical to TRBD1. Germline V CDR1 and CDR2: SGDLS, YYNGEE. This CDR3 region has 16 residues. V trimming: 4 bases; J trimming: 4 bases; junction bases outside the gene matches: 13. The CDR3 DNA is TGTGCCAGCAGCTCCCGGGGGGACAGTCCGGGCACTGAAGCTTTCTTT. Protein: CASSSRGDSPGTEAFF. The entire variable domain, with the rest obtained from reference TRBV9 and TRBJ1-1, is as follows: DSGVTQTPKHLITATGQRVTLRCSPRSGDLSVYWYQQSLDQGLQFLIQYYNGEERAKGNILERFSAQQFPDLHSELNLSSLELGDSALYFCASSSRGDSPGTEAFFGQGTRLTVV.

The V call is TRBV5-5, the J call TRBJ2-7; 11 bases are shared with TRBD1. CDR1 is SGHKS, CDR2 YYEKEE, per germline (reference sequence). The CDR3 spans 16 residues. J was trimmed by 9 bases and V by 3 bases; bases with no gene match: 14. Here the CDR3 reads CASSSVGGQGVTGQYF. The CDR3 nucleotides are TGTGCCAGCAGCTCCGTAGGGGGACAGGGGGTGACGGGGCAGTACTTC.

The gene calls are TRBV14 and TRBJ2-1; D is undetermined. This CDR3 has 13 residues. From germline, CDR1 is SGHDN and CDR2 FVKESK. Trimming cost V 4 bases and J 12 bases, with 16 bases left between them. In DNA, the CDR3 is TGTGCCAGCAGCCCCACCCGGGTAGCCCGGCAGTTCTTC. Amino acid sequence: CASSPTRVARQFF.

V usage is TRBV6-5 and J usage is TRBJ1-5; 8 nucleotides align to TRBD1. The CDR3 spans 15 residues. From germline, CDR1 is MNHEY and CDR2 SVGAGI. V trimming: 0 bases; J trimming: 7 bases; junction bases outside the gene matches: 5. The CDR3 DNA sequence: TGTGCCAGCAGTTACTCTAGGACAGGGCACCAGCCCCAGCATTTT. Translated, it gives CASSYSRTGHQPQHF.

The V and J genes are TRBV6-2 or TRBV6-3 and TRBJ1-2, with unresolved D. CDR3 size: 14 residues. Trimming stripped 4 bases from V and 5 bases from J, with 14 bases between. The germline CDR1 and CDR2 sequences are MNHEY and SVGEGT. The CDR3, as DNA: TGTGCCAGCAGTTTCGAACACGGGAGATATGGCTACACCTTC. Its protein product is CASSFEHGRYGYTF.

The J gene is TRBJ2-7, the V gene TRBV11-3, with a possible D match to TRBD2 (5 bases). Germline V gives CDR1 SGHNT, CDR2 YENEEA. Trimming stripped 1 base from V and 3 bases from J, with 7 bases between. This CDR3 comprises 13 residues. The CDR3 region has the DNA TGTGCCAGCAGCTTAGGTCGGGACTACGAGCAGTACTTC. Encoded protein: CASSLGRDYEQYF.

DNA of the CDR3: TGTGCCAGCGGAATGAAGACGGTCGGTGAGCAGTTCTTC. As protein: CASGMKTVGEQFF. The chain links TRBV6-5 to TRBJ2-1, with D hard to call. The V and J ends lost 8 bases and 9 bases respectively, with 17 bases between them. CDR1 and CDR2 from the germline V gene are MNHEY and SVGAGI. The CDR3 totals 13 residues.

The chain combines TRBV5-8 with TRBJ1-1; tentatively, D is TRBD1 (6 bases). This CDR3 is built from 17 residues. Germline V gene lookup returns CDR1 SGHTS and CDR2 YDEGEE. The V and J ends lost 4 bases and 1 base respectively, with 20 bases between them. The CDR3 region is CASSKELQTGRNTEAFF. The CDR3 nucleotides are TGTGCCAGCAGCAAAGAACTCCAGACAGGTCGGAACACTGAAGCTTTCTTT.

The chain combines TRBV6-2 or TRBV6-3 with TRBJ2-3; D gene uncertain. The V end lost 2 bases, the J end lost 0 bases, and 9 bases lay between the germline ends. Germline V gives CDR1 MNHEY, CDR2 SVGEGT. This CDR3 is 15 amino acids long. Here the CDR3 reads CASSYGWGSTDTQYF. In nucleotides, the CDR3 is TGTGCCAGCAGTTACGGGTGGGGAAGCACAGATACGCAGTATTTT.

This clone was observed a few times. This chain joins TRBV12-3 or TRBV12-4 and TRBJ1-1; D is unclear. The CDR3 length is 13 residues. Trimming left V 2 bases short and J 2 bases short, with 6 bases between. The CDR3 here is CASSLPPNTEAFF. The CDR3 DNA sequence: TGTGCCAGCAGTTTACCTCCTAACACTGAAGCTTTCTTT.

This chain uses TRBV5-5 with TRBJ2-7; TRBD2 might be the D (5 bases). Germline V gene lookup returns CDR1 SGHKS and CDR2 YYEKEE (reference sequence). The germline V and J ends were trimmed by 4 bases and 7 bases, with 18 bases remaining between them. This CDR3 contains 14 residues. The CDR3 loop reads CASSPRDRRPEQYF. CDR3 DNA: TGTGCCAGCAGCCCCCGGGATCGACGCCCGGAGCAGTACTTC.